This TCR beta chain derives from a study of neurological immune-mediated disorders. This clonotype was seen repeatedly, ten times or more. Its antigen is not known. Points from the study as a whole: When the repertoires were grouped phylogenetically, those of 18 of the 34 multiple sclerosis patients came together in a single cluster of related CDR3 sequences, which points to a possible repertoire-level signature.

J lost 7 bases, V lost 1 base, and 7 bases had no gene match. Germline CDR1 LGHDT, CDR2 YNNKEL (reference sequence). The CDR3 covers 16 residues. MiXCR, applied by TCRdb to the 5' RACE reads, yields one record per CDR3 protein. The data contain more than 20,000 distinct CDR3 sequences, roughly 2.5% of them singletons. The material sequenced was PBMCs. The sequence was obtained from a woman aged 50 to 65 with multiple sclerosis. This chain joins TRBV3-1 and TRBJ2-2; TRBD2 matches 9 bases. CDR3 amino acids: CASSQVASGTHGELFF. For the CDR3, the DNA is TGTGCCAGCAGCCAAGTTGCTAGCGGGACCCACGGGGAGCTGTTTTTT.